What follows describes a single TCR beta chain. What it binds is unknown. The data derive from a study of cytomegalovirus exposure and HLA in healthy donors. Study summary: It was reported in a later analysis that the 90 to 150 validation repertoires used the same platform as the 500 to 700 first-cohort repertoires.

Clones were sequenced by immunoSEQ multiplex PCR, and TCRdb holds only the in-frame ones, with some missing. This sample has 110,000 or so clones, with roughly nine tenths found just once. V lost 4 bases and J lost 7; bases outside the gene matches: 4. This CDR3 contains 13 residues. Germline V gene sequence: CDR1 MNHNS, CDR2 SASEGT. The donors were members of the approximately 130-subject validation cohort (separate from the approximately 730-subject first cohort). Study-level findings and limits: Cytomegalovirus association was assigned to approximately 160 TCR beta chains. One later analysis, an examination of the approximately 130 validation repertoires, found that first-cohort TCR clusters tended to co-occur in them.

The sample was PBMCs. The TCR sequence derives from a man aged 18 to 30 in good health and CMV-seropositive. The rearrangement links TRBV6-1 to TRBJ1-1, with 9 bases aligning to TRBD1. This chain's CDR3 is CASSGTGGFEAFF. The CDR3, as DNA: TGTGCCAGCAGTGGAACAGGGGGCTTTGAAGCTTTCTTT.